One and the same sample provided the 24 T cell receptor beta chains below, sequenced in a study of cytomegalovirus exposure and HLA in healthy donors. PCR amplification relied on 60 Vbeta primers (plus 13 Jbeta primers). The assay was immunoSEQ multiplex PCR, and TCRdb's table has in-frame clones only and misses some. The sample has more than 85,000 clones, around 77% seen once. The sequenced sample was PBMCs. Source of these receptors: a male donor in good health and CMV-seropositive.

About this clone itself: Germline and junction disagree at one end, which may indicate a read error. The chain links TRBV11-2 to TRBJ2-4; possible D gene TRBD1, 5 bases. Per the germline V gene, CDR1 is SGHAT and CDR2 is FQNNGV. CDR3 length: 17 amino acids. The CDR3 DNA sequence: TGTGCCAGCAGCTTAGTAGGCGCAGGGCATGCCAAAAACAGTCAGTACTTC. Residues: CASSLVGAGHAKNSQYF.

This clone was recorded a few times. This chain connects TRBV4-2 to TRBJ2-7; D not resolved. The CDR3 length is 16 residues. Germline CDR1 is LGHNA and CDR2 is YNFKEQ. With 1 base removed from V and 0 bases from J, the gap between germline ends came to 13 bases. The DNA of the CDR3 is TGTGCCAGCAGCCAAGCTCGGTCGTTTAGCTCCTACGAGCAGTACTTC. Residues: CASSQARSFSSYEQYF.

The V and J genes are TRBV2 and TRBJ2-2, with no clear D. V lost 4 bases and J lost 1, with 7 bases in between. The CDR3 length is 14 residues. Germline lookup yields CDR1 SNHLY and CDR2 FYNNEI. Here the CDR3 reads CASSGGQNTGELFF. CDR3 nucleotide sequence: TGTGCCAGCAGTGGAGGTCAGAACACCGGGGAGCTGTTTTTT.

The chain recombines TRBV28 with TRBJ1-5, with D hard to call. Deletions cut 5 bases from V and 7 bases from J, with 9 bases between. CDR1 and CDR2 from the germline V gene are MDHEN and SYDVKM. CDR3 size: 12 residues. DNA of the CDR3: TGTGCCAGCAGTAAACAGAGCCAGCCCCAGCATTTT. Translation: CASSKQSQPQHF.

The chain joins TRBV19 to TRBJ1-2; TRBD1 matches 8 bases. The CDR3 has 14 amino acids. CDR1 and CDR2 (germline): LNHDA, SQIVND (reference sequence). V lost 6 bases and J lost 5; bases outside the gene matches: 8. DNA of the CDR3: TGTGCCAGTAGGAAAACCGGGACAGGATATGGCTACACCTTC. Translating gives CASRKTGTGYGYTF.

A single count supports this clone. The chain recombines TRBV9 with TRBJ2-3; 8 bases fit TRBD2. The ends lost 3 bases at V and 4 bases at J; junction bases unmatched: 10. The CDR3 is made up of 16 amino acids. CDR1 is SGDLS, CDR2 YYNGEE, per germline. Here the CDR3 DNA reads TGTGCCAGCAGCGCCTTTCTCGGGAGGGCCTCAGATACGCAGTATTTT. Its protein product is CASSAFLGRASDTQYF.

This clone was seen a few times. V is TRBV7-9 and J is TRBJ1-6; TRBD1 is a possible D gene (5 bases). The ends were cut back, 9 bases at V and 6 bases at J, with 9 bases in the middle. There are 12 residues in the CDR3. Germline V gene sequence: CDR1 SEHNR, CDR2 FQNEAQ (reference sequence). CDR3 residues: CASGRVNSPLHF. DNA of the CDR3: TGTGCCAGTGGCAGGGTTAATTCACCCCTCCACTTT.

This rearrangement joins TRBV7-2 to TRBJ2-5; weak D call: TRBD1 (6 bases). The CDR3 is 13 amino acids. Trimming left V 3 bases short and J 5 bases short, with 10 bases between. Germline CDR1 and CDR2: SGHTA and FQGNSA. The CDR3 loop reads CASSFQGMETQYF. Written as DNA, the CDR3 is TGTGCCAGCAGCTTCCAGGGGATGGAGACCCAGTACTTC.

The J gene is TRBJ2-7, the V gene TRBV7-2; 9 bases are a match to TRBD1. The germline V gene encodes CDR1 SGHTA and CDR2 FQGNSA. CDR3 length: 15 amino acids. Trimming removed 0 bases from V and 4 bases from J; junction bases left unmatched: 4. The CDR3 coding sequence is TGTGCCAGCAGCTTAGCGCCGGGACAGGGATACGAGCAGTACTTC. Residues: CASSLAPGQGYEQYF.

This rearrangement joins TRBV19 to TRBJ1-5; a weak D match, TRBD1 (5 bases). This CDR3 spans 17 amino acids. From germline, CDR1 is LNHDA and CDR2 SQIVND (reference sequence). The germline V and J ends were trimmed by 5 bases and 0 bases, with 17 bases remaining between them. DNA for the CDR3: TGTGCCAGTAGTCCCTCCGGGGGTTCTTATAGCAATCAGCCCCAGCATTTT. As protein: CASSPSGGSYSNQPQHF. Variable domain in full (rest from reference TRBV19 and TRBJ1-5): DGGITQSPKYLFRKEGQNVTLSCEQNLNHDAMYWYRQDPGQGLRLIYYSQIVNDFQKGDIAEGYSVSREKKESFPLTVTSAQKNPTAFYLCASSPSGGSYSNQPQHFGDGTRLSIL.

V usage is TRBV20-1 and J usage is TRBJ1-1; a weak D match, TRBD1 (5 bases). V was trimmed by 0 bases and J by 9 bases, leaving 8 bases between them. CDR1 and CDR2 from the germline V gene are DFQATT and SNEGSKA (reference sequence). This CDR3 is built from 11 residues. The CDR3 loop reads CSARDDRKAFF. CDR3 nucleotide sequence: TGCAGTGCTAGAGATGACAGAAAAGCTTTCTTT.

The J gene is TRBJ1-1, the V gene TRBV11-2, with D unclear. This CDR3 is built from 13 residues. Deletions cut 4 bases from V and 1 base from J, with 7 bases between. Germline V lookup: CDR1 SGHAT, CDR2 FQNNGV. CDR3 DNA sequence: TGTGCCAGCAGCTCATCACAGAACACTGAAGCTTTCTTT. Amino acids: CASSSSQNTEAFF.

The gene calls are TRBV9 and TRBJ1-2, with D possibly TRBD1 on 5 matching bases. The germline gives CDR1 SGDLS, CDR2 YYNGEE. The ends were cut back, 3 bases at V and 4 bases at J, with 28 bases in the middle. The CDR3 length is 19 residues. This CDR3 reads CASSGIGFEDSYYPYGYTF. DNA for the CDR3: TGTGCCAGCAGCGGAATTGGTTTCGAAGACAGCTACTATCCCTATGGCTACACCTTC.

The chain carries TRBV28 and TRBJ2-3, with D possibly being TRBD2 (5 bases). The CDR3 is made up of 14 amino acids. V was shortened by 6 bases and J by 6 bases, with 16 bases between the two germline ends. Per germline, CDR1 MDHEN and CDR2 SYDVKM. In DNA form, the CDR3 reads TGTGCCAGCAGCTTGAGTAGCGTCCCGGATACGCAGTATTTT. Encoded protein: CASSLSSVPDTQYF. Based on the CDR3 plus reference TRBV28 and TRBJ2-3, the full variable domain is DVKVTQSSRYLVKRTGEKVFLECVQDMDHENMFWYRQDPGLGLRLIYFSYDVKMKEKGDIPEGYSVSREKKERFSLILESASTNQTSMYLCASSLSSVPDTQYFGPGTRLTVL.

CDR3 sequence: CASRRQGNTGELFF. The CDR3 DNA is TGTGCCAGCCGACGACAGGGGAACACCGGGGAGCTGTTTTTT. The chain uses TRBV27 and TRBJ2-2, with 7 positions matching TRBD1. The ends lost 8 bases at V and 1 base at J; junction bases unmatched: 4. The germline V gene has CDR1 MNHEY and CDR2 SMNVEV (reference sequence). CDR3 length: 14 amino acids.

The chain carries TRBV6-1 and TRBJ1-5; D is undetermined. Germline lookup yields CDR1 MNHNS and CDR2 SASEGT. This CDR3 contains 16 residues. Trimming left V 1 base short and J 1 base short, with 11 bases between. DNA of the CDR3: TGTGCCAGCAGTGAAGGGCGGGCGGCCAGCAATCAGCCCCAGCATTTT. This encodes CASSEGRAASNQPQHF.

The rearrangement uses TRBV10-3 and TRBJ2-7; 10 bases are shared with TRBD2. Losses at the gene ends were 2 bases for V and 4 bases for J; bases not matched to a gene: 5. CDR3 size: 15 residues. CDR1 is ENHRY, CDR2 SYGVKD, per germline. The CDR3 spells CAISEPAGGRYEQYF. The DNA of the CDR3 is TGTGCCATCAGTGAGCCAGCGGGAGGGCGATACGAGCAGTACTTC.

J is TRBJ1-1 and V is TRBV7-2; TRBD1 matches at 8 bases. With V trimmed by 4 bases and J by 5 bases, 9 bases remained unmatched. The V gene's germline CDR1 is SGHTA and CDR2 FQGNSA. This CDR3 is 15 amino acids long. The CDR3 reads CASSYAGGSGTEAFF. The CDR3 bases are TGTGCCAGCAGCTACGCAGGGGGCTCGGGAACTGAAGCTTTCTTT.

V is TRBV5-5 and J is TRBJ2-5; TRBD1 might be the D (6 bases). Germline CDR1 SGHKS, CDR2 YYEKEE (reference sequence). This CDR3 has 14 amino acids. V was pared by 0 bases and J by 5 bases, with 11 bases between. DNA of the CDR3: TGTGCCAGCAGCTTGGCAGGGGCTGGGGAGACCCAGTACTTC. Its protein is CASSLAGAGETQYF.

This clone occurred a few times. V and J are TRBV7-8 and TRBJ2-7; 10 bases map to TRBD1. CDR3 length equals 14 residues. CDR1 is SGHVS, CDR2 FQNEAQ, per germline. Trimming removed 5 bases from V and 4 bases from J; junction bases left unmatched: 5. The CDR3 coding sequence is TGTGCCAGCAGCAGACGGGACAGGGGATACGAGCAGTACTTC. The encoded protein is CASSRRDRGYEQYF.

This clone was seen a few times. V is TRBV19 and J is TRBJ2-1, with 9 bases that match TRBD1. Trimming took 3 bases from V and 4 from J; bases not matched to a gene: 1. The CDR3 totals 14 residues. Per germline, CDR1 LNHDA and CDR2 SQIVND (reference sequence). The CDR3 coding sequence is TGTGCCAGTAGTATCGGACAGGGGTACAATGAGCAGTTCTTC. Protein product: CASSIGQGYNEQFF. Combining the CDR3 with reference TRBV19 and TRBJ2-1 gives the whole variable domain DGGITQSPKYLFRKEGQNVTLSCEQNLNHDAMYWYRQDPGQGLRLIYYSQIVNDFQKGDIAEGYSVSREKKESFPLTVTSAQKNPTAFYLCASSIGQGYNEQFFGPGTRLTVL.

This clone appeared a single time. J is TRBJ1-5 and V is TRBV27; 9 bases fit TRBD1. CDR3 size: 15 residues. J gave up 7 bases and V 6 bases, and 10 bases lay outside the gene matches. Germline CDR1 reads MNHEY; CDR2 reads SMNVEV (reference sequence). CDR3 protein: CASSQRGQGYQPQHF. DNA for the CDR3: TGTGCCAGCAGCCAGAGGGGACAGGGATACCAGCCCCAGCATTTT.

The chain is built from TRBV6-1 and TRBJ2-7; D gene ambiguous. Trimming removed 3 bases from V and 0 bases from J, with 12 bases in between. This CDR3 has 15 residues. In germline, CDR1 is MNHNS, CDR2 SASEGT. CDR3 region: CASSDQILSSYEQYF. In nucleotides, the CDR3 is TGTGCCAGCAGTGATCAGATACTAAGCTCCTACGAGCAGTACTTC.

The chain has TRBV29-1 and TRBJ1-5, with D possibly matching TRBD1 (5 bases). Germline V gives CDR1 SQVTM, CDR2 ANQGSEA. V lost 4 bases to trimming and J lost 7 bases, with 14 bases between them. The CDR3 has 13 amino acids. CDR3 DNA: TGCAGCGTTGTTCTAGGGCCAGGGCAGCCCCAGCATTTT. It is translated as CSVVLGPGQPQHF.